This T cell receptor beta chain was identified in a study of shared clonotypes between healthy human individuals (TCRdb year 2020). As for the study more broadly: A couple of women and three men aged 18 to 49 years were included in the cohort. For each donor, CD4 naive and CD4 memory were each run on three plates, CD8 naive on two plates, and CD8 memory on one plate. Different laboratories and diverse techniques were used to prepare libraries and sequence TCR repertoires, to increase sequencing depth and limit assay-specific biases. Leukapheresis yielded between about 0.9 and 9.5 billion PBMCs per donor. To estimate repertoire size and how much clonotypes are shared between individuals, the study performed deep sequencing of blood TCR repertoires from 4 to 6 healthy adults.

To note about this clone: Its antigen target is currently unknown. No clone much larger than this one lies a single base away; base qualities are absent.

TCR CDR3 regions were amplified from genomic DNA by multiplex PCR using the deep immunoSEQ assay. Extracted genomic DNA from each cell subset was spread evenly across all wells of several immunoSEQ 96-well plates, with each plate serving as a replicate. Each replicate PCR for sorted subsets received about 220 ng genomic DNA, equal to about 30,000 T cell genomes. The purified libraries were quantified using a Qubit 3.0 fluorometer, sized with a Bioanalyzer 2100, and then quantified again using the KAPA Library Quantification kit. Every immunoSEQ 96-well plate was sequenced on a dedicated single-read 150-cycle Illumina NextSeq 550 flow cell. From the authors' description of their analysis: Because the immunoSEQ output included only junctional sequences and no quality scores, the filtering could not be the same as the filtering used for full-length reads. To assign V/J genes and CDR3, sequences were annotated against IMGT germline references using PyIR, a Python wrapper for IgBLAST v1.9. Reads with weak V/J assignments (E-value above 1e-6), missing CDR3, stop codons, out-of-frame junctions, or ambiguous translated residues were removed. V3J clonotypes were defined as sequences sharing an identical inferred V gene, J gene, and CDR3 amino acid sequence. The percentage overlap between two repertoires was calculated by dividing the number of shared unique clonotypes by the size of the smaller repertoire. Repertoire richness was assessed with RTK rarefaction, the Chao1 estimator, and Recon v2.1 estimates of unobserved clonotypes. For all TCRbeta clonotypes obtained by the gDNA method from several donors, generation probabilities were computed with OLGA. TCRdb holds this immuneACCESS table with in-frame rearrangements only. Some clones are missing; in checked studies, unresolved V genes explain under half, and the rest has no known cause. The DNA was the basis for D and trimming; V, J and clone size are from that table. Counted in this sample were approximately 2.5 million clones; approximately 94% of them appeared once. Roughly 0.15% of the sample goes to the ten largest clones.

CDR1 and CDR2 are drawn from the germline V gene (reference sequence): SEHNR, FQNEAQ. From its cysteine to its phenylalanine, the CDR3 spans 16 amino acids. The sequence is cut down to CDR3 DNA, 48 bases in frame from base 1. Trimming takes 3 bases off V and 6 bases off J; junction bases not matched to a gene: 11. Study-wide findings and limitations: Naive subsets generally had larger estimated clonotype richness than memory subsets. Even with the large sequencing depth, rarefaction of the sorted-subset datasets indicated that sequencing was incomplete. Clonotypes shared by all four sorted-subset donors showed higher generation probabilities than non-shared clonotypes. Only blood was sampled, and tissue TCR repertoires likely differ from those in blood. Pairwise subsampling indicated that sequencing depth was expected to affect the degree of clonotype sharing among donors. The genetic and exposure-history diversity represented was limited by the small number of donors. Sharing across a few donors was observed for about 5% of naive CD4, over 3% of naive CD8, roughly 2.4% of memory CD4, and around 0.42% of memory CD8 clonotypes.

Donors were healthy HIV-negative adults with no recently reported acute infections or vaccinations. Every donor was a Caucasian adult living in Nashville, Tennessee, USA. CD4+ T cells were enriched through magnetic negative selection, after which naive cells were positively selected on CD45RA and the remaining negative fraction served as the memory subset. Blood was obtained by leukapheresis, after which PBMCs were separated by Ficoll-Histopaque density gradient centrifugation and cryopreserved in liquid nitrogen vapor phase. Analytical flow cytometry was used to check the purity and quantity of each magnetically sorted T cell population. From each sorted fraction, genomic DNA was isolated and quantified by UV absorbance on a Nanodrop 2000c.

The V and J genes are TRBV7-9 and TRBJ2-7, with 10 middle bases fitting TRBD1. The sequenced sample was naive CD4+ T cells sorted from blood. The sample's cell subset or site, from its label and the paper: CD45RA+ positively selected. This clonotype was obtained from a man aged 18 to 35 in good health. Here the CDR3 is given as CASSFAPGQGTSEQYF. The base sequence is TGTGCCAGCAGCTTTGCCCCGGGACAGGGGACCTCCGAGCAGTACTTC.